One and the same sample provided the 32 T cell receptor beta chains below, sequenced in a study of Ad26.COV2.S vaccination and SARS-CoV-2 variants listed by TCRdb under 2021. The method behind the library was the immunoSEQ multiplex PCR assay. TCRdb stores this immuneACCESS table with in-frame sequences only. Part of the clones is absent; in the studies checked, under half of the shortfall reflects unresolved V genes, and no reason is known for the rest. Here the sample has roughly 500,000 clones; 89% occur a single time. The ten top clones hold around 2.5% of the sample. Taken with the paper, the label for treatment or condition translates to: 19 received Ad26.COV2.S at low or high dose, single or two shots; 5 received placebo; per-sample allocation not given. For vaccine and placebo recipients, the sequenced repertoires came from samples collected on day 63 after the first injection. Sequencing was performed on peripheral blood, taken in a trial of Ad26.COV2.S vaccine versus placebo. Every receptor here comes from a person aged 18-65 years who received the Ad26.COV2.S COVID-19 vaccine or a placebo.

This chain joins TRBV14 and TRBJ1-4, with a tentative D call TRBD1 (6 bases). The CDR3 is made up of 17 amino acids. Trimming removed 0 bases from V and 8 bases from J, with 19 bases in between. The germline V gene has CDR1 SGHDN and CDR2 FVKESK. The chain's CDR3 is CASSQDLPGAGGEKLFF. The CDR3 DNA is TGTGCCAGCAGCCAAGATCTCCCAGGGGCCGGGGGGGAAAAACTGTTTTTT. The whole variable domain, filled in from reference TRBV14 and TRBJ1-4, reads EAGVTQFPSHSVIEKGQTVTLRCDPISGHDNLYWYRRVMGKEIKFLLHFVKESKQDESGMPNNRFLAERTGGTYSTLKVQPAELEDSGVYFCASSQDLPGAGGEKLFFGSGTQLSVL.

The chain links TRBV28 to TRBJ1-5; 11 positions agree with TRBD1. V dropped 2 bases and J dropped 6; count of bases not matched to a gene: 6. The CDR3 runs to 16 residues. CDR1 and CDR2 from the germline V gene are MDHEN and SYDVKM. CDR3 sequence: CASSLEFGTGGQPQHF. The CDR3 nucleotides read TGTGCCAGCAGTTTAGAATTTGGGACAGGGGGTCAGCCCCAGCATTTT.

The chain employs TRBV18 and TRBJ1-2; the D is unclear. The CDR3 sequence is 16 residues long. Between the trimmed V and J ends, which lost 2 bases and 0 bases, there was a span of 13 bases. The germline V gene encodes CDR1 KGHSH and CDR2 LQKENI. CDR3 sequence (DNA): TGTGCCAGCTCACCAACGTTAGGGTCCTCTAACTATGGCTACACCTTC. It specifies CASSPTLGSSNYGYTF.

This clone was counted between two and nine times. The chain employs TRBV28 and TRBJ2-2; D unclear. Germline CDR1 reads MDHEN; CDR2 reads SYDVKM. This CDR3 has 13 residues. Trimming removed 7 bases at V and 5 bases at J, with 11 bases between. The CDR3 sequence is CASMILMTGELFF. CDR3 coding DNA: TGTGCCAGCATGATCCTAATGACCGGGGAGCTGTTTTTT.

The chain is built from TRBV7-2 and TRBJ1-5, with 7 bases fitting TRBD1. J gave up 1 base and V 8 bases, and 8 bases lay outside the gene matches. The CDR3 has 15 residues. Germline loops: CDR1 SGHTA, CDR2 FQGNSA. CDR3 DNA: TGTGCCAGCTCTCGACAGGGTATAAGCAATCAGCCCCAGCATTTT. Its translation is CASSRQGISNQPQHF.

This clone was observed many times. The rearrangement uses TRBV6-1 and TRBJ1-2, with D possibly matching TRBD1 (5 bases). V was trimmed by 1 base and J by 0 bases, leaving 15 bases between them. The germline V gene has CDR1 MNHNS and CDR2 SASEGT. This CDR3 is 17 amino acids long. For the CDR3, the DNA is TGTGCCAGCAGTGAAGGGGCAGGGTGGGGGTCTAACTATGGCTACACCTTC. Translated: CASSEGAGWGSNYGYTF.

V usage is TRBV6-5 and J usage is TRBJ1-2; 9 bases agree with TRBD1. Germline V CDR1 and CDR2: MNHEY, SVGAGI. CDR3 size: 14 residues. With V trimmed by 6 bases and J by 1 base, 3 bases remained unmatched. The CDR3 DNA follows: TGTGCCAGCAGGCGACAGGGGGGTAACTATGGCTACACCTTC. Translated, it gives CASRRQGGNYGYTF.

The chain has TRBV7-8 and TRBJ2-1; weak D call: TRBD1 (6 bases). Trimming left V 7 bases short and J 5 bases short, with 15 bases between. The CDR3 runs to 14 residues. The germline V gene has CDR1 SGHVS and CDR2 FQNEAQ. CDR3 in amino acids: CASTDRTLHNEQFF. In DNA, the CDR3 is TGTGCCAGCACCGACAGGACTTTACACAATGAGCAGTTCTTC.

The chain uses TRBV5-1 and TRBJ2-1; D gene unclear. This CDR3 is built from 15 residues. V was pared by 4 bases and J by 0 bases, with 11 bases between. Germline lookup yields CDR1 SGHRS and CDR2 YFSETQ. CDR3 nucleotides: TGCGCCAGCAGCGACGACGGCGCCTCCTACAATGAGCAGTTCTTC. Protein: CASSDDGASYNEQFF.

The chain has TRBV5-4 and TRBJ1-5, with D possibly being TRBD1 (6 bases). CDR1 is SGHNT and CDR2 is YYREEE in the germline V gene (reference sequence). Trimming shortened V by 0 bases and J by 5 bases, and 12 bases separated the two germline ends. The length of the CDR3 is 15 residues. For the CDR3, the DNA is TGTGCCAGCAGCTTGGGAGGGACAATGGATCAGCCCCAGCATTTT. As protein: CASSLGGTMDQPQHF. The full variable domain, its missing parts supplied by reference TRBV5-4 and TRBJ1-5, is ETGVTQSPTHLIKTRGQQVTLRCSSQSGHNTVSWYQQALGQGPQFIFQYYREEENGRGNFPPRFSGLQFPNYSSELNVNALELDDSALYLCASSLGGTMDQPQHFGDGTRLSIL.

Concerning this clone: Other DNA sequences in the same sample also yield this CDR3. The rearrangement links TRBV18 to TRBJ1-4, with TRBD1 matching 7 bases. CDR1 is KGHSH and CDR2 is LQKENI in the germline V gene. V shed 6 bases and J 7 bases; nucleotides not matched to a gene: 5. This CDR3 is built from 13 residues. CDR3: CASSPDRVEKLFF. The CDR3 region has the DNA TGTGCCAGCTCGCCCGACAGGGTTGAAAAACTGTTTTTT.

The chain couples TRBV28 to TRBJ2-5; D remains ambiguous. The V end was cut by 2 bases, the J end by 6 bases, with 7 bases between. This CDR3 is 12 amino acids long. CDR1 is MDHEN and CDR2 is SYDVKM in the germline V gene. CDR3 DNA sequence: TGTGCCAGCAGTTTAGTGGGCCAGACCCAGTACTTC. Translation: CASSLVGQTQYF. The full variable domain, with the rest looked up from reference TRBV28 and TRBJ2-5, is DVKVTQSSRYLVKRTGEKVFLECVQDMDHENMFWYRQDPGLGLRLIYFSYDVKMKEKGDIPEGYSVSREKKERFSLILESASTNQTSMYLCASSLVGQTQYFGPGTRLLVL.

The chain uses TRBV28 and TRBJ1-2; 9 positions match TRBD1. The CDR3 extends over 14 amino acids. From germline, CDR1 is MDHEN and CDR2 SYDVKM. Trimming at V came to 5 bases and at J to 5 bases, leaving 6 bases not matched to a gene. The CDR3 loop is CASSRTGDGYGYTF. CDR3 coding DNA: TGTGCCAGCAGTCGGACAGGGGACGGGTATGGCTACACCTTC.

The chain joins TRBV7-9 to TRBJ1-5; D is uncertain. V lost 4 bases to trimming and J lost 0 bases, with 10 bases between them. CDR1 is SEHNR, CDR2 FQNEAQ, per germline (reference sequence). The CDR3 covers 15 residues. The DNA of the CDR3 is TGTGCCAGCAGCTCCGGACGGGATAGCAATCAGCCCCAGCATTTT. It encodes CASSSGRDSNQPQHF.

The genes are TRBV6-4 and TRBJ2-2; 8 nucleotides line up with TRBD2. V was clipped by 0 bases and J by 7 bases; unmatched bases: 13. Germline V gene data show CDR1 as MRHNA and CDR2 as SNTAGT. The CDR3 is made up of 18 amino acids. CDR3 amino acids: CASSDSSLSGSPVGELFF. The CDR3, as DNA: TGTGCCAGCAGTGACTCGTCGTTAAGCGGGAGTCCGGTCGGGGAGCTGTTTTTT.

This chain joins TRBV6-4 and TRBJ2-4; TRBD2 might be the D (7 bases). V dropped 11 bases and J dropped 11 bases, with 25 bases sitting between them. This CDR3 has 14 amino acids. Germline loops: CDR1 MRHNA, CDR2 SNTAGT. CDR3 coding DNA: TGTGCCCGGGGGGCGCCGGACCTGGACCTCTTTCAGTACTTC. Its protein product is CARGAPDLDLFQYF.

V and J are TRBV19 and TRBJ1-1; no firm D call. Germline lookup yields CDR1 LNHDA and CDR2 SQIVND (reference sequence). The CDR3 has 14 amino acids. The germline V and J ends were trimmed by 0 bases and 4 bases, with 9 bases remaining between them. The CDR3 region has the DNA TGTGCCAGTAGTATAGATGCAGAGGGCACTGAAGCTTTCTTT. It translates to CASSIDAEGTEAFF.

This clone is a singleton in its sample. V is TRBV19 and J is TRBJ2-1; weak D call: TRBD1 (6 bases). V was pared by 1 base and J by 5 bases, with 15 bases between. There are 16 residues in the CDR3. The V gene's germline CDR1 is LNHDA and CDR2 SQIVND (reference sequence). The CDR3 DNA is TGTGCCAGTAGTATAGGGGCAGGGGTTAGGGACAATGAGCAGTTCTTC. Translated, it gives CASSIGAGVRDNEQFF.

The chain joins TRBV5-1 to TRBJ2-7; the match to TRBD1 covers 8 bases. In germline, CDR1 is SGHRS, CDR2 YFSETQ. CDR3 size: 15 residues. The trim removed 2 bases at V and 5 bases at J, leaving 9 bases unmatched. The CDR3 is CASSFSGQAGDEQYF. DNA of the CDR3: TGCGCCAGCAGCTTCTCGGGACAGGCAGGGGACGAGCAGTACTTC.

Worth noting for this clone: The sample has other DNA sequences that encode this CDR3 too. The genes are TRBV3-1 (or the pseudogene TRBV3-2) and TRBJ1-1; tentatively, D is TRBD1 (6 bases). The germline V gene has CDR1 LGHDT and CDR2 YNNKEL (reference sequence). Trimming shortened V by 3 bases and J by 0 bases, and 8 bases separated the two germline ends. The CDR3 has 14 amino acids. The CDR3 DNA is TGTGCCAGCAGCCAGGACAGAATGAACACTGAAGCTTTCTTT. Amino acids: CASSQDRMNTEAFF.

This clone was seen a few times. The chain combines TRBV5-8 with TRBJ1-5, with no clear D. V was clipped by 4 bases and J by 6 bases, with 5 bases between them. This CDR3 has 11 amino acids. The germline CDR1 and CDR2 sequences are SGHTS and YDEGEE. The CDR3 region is CASSPRQPQHF. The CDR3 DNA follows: TGTGCCAGCAGCCCCCGTCAGCCCCAGCATTTT.

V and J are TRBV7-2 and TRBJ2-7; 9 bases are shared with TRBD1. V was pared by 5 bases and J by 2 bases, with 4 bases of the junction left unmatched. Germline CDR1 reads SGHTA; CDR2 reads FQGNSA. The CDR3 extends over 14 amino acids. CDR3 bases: TGTGCCAGCAGCACGCGGACAGGGGCCTACGAGCAGTACTTC. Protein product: CASSTRTGAYEQYF.

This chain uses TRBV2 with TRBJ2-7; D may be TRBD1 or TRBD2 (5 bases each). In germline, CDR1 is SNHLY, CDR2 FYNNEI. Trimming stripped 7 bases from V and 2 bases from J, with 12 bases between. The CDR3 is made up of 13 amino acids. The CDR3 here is CASNRDGPYEQYV. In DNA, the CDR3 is TGTGCCAGCAATCGGGACGGACCCTACGAGCAGTACGTC.

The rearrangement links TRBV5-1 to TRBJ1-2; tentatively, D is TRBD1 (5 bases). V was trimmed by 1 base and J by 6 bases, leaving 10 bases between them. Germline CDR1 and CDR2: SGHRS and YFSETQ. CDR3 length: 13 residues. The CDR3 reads CASSLQGEDGYTF. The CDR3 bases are TGCGCCAGCAGCTTGCAGGGAGAGGATGGCTACACCTTC.

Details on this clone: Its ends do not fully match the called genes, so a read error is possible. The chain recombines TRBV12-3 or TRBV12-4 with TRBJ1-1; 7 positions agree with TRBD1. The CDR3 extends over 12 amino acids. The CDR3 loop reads CAGRGVDTEAFF. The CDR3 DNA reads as TGTGCCGGCAGGGGGGTGGACACTGAAGCTTTCTTT.

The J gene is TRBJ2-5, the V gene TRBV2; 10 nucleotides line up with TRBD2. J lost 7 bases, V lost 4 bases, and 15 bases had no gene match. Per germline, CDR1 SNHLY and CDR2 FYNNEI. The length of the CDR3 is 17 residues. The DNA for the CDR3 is TGTGCCAGCAGTGTTCATAGCGGGGGGACCCACTGGTGGACCCAGTACTTC. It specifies CASSVHSGGTHWWTQYF.

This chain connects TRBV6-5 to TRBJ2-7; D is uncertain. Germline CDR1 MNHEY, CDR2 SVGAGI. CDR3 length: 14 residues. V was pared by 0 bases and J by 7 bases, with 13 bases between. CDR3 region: CASSYSVSSVEQYF. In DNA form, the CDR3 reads TGTGCCAGCAGTTACTCGGTATCGAGCGTGGAGCAGTACTTC.

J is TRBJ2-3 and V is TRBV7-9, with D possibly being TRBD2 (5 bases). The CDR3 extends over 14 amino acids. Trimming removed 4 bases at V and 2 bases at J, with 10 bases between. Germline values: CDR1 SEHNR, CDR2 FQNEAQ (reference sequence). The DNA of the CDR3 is TGTGCCAGCAGCTCGAGGGTTTACACAGATACGCAGTATTTT. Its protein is CASSSRVYTDTQYF.

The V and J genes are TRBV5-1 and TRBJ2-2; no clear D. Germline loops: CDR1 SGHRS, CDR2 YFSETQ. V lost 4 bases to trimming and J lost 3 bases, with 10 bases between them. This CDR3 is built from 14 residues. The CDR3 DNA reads TGCGCCAGCAGCCGGCTAGGGCACACCGGGGAGCTGTTTTTT. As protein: CASSRLGHTGELFF.

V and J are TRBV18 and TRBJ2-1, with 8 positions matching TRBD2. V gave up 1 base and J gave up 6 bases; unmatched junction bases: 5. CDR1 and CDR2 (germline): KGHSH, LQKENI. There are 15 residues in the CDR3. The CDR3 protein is CASSPHREGRNEQFF. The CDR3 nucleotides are TGTGCCAGCTCACCACACCGGGAGGGCCGCAATGAGCAGTTCTTC.

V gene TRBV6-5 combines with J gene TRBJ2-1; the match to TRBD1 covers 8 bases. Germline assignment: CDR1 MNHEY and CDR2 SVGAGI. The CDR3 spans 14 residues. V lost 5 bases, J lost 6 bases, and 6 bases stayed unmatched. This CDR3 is CASSRTGIINEQFF. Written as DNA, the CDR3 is TGTGCCAGCAGTCGGACAGGGATCATCAATGAGCAGTTCTTC.

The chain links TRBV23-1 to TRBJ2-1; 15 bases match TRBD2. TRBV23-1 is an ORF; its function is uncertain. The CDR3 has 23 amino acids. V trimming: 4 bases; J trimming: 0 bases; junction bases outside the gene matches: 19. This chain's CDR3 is CASSPPGLAGGASRWSSYNEQFF. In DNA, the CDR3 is TGCGCCAGCAGTCCGCCGGGACTAGCGGGAGGTGCGAGTAGGTGGAGCTCCTACAATGAGCAGTTCTTC.